A single sample gave rise to the 32 T cell receptor beta chains below, sequenced in a study of shared clonotypes between healthy human individuals. Repertoires were generated with immunoSEQ multiplex PCR, while TCRdb's copy carries only in-frame clones and drops some. The table has some 2.1 million clones, just over 90% seen once. Selected positively for CCR7 and CD45RO-negative, naive CD8 cells excluded terminally differentiated effector memory CD45RA+ cells. Sequenced material: naive CD8+ T cells from PBMCs. These receptors were collected from a young man in good health. Some clones in this sample may be carry-over from other donors' samples.

The chain has TRBV5-6 and TRBJ2-7; D is ambiguous. Trimming left V 4 bases short and J 5 bases short, with 13 bases between. The CDR3 contains 13 residues. Per germline, CDR1 SGHDT and CDR2 YYEEEE. The CDR3 loop reads CASSPVLSHEQYF. CDR3 bases: TGTGCCAGCAGCCCCGTCCTTTCCCACGAGCAGTACTTC. Drawing the rest from reference TRBV5-6 and TRBJ2-7, the complete variable domain is DAGVTQSPTHLIKTRGQQVTLRCSPKSGHDTVSWYQQALGQGPQFIFQYYEEEERQRGNFPDRFSGHQFPNYSSELNVNALLLGDSALYLCASSPVLSHEQYFGPGTRLTVT.

In this sample, this clone turned up once. The rearrangement joins TRBV7-8 to TRBJ2-1; D call uncertain. Trimming shortened V by 3 bases and J by 5 bases, and 14 bases separated the two germline ends. The germline gives CDR1 SGHVS, CDR2 FQNEAQ. The CDR3 runs 15 residues. The CDR3 loop reads CASSLLRQVDNEQFF. CDR3 nucleotide sequence: TGTGCCAGCAGCTTGTTAAGGCAGGTGGACAATGAGCAGTTCTTC.

The chain employs TRBV7-9 and TRBJ1-6; TRBD1 is a possible D gene (5 bases). The CDR3 has 15 residues. With 5 bases removed from V and 0 bases from J, the gap between germline ends came to 8 bases. Germline CDR1 reads SEHNR; CDR2 reads FQNEAQ (reference sequence). CDR3 bases: TGTGCCAGCAGCCGGGGGAGCTCCTATAATTCACCCCTCCACTTT. Encoded protein: CASSRGSSYNSPLHF. The full variable domain, completed using reference TRBV7-9 and TRBJ1-6, is DTGVSQNPRHKITKRGQNVTFRCDPISEHNRLYWYRQTLGQGPEFLTYFQNEAQLEKSRLLSDRFSAERPKGSFSTLEIQRTEQGDSAMYLCASSRGSSYNSPLHFGNGTRLTVT.

This chain connects TRBV30 to TRBJ1-1; D possibly corresponds to TRBD1 (5 bases). The V gene lost 3 bases and the J gene lost 5 bases, with 7 bases spanning the gap. Germline CDR1 and CDR2: GTSNPN and SVGIG (reference sequence). The CDR3 has 11 amino acids. The CDR3 coding sequence is TGTGCCTGGAGCCAGGGAACTGAAGCTTTCTTT. It translates to CAWSQGTEAFF.

The chain employs TRBV9 and TRBJ1-1; 7 bases are shared with TRBD1. The CDR3 is 15 residues long. The V gene's germline CDR1 is SGDLS and CDR2 YYNGEE. V lost 2 bases, J lost 4 bases, and 8 bases stayed unmatched. CDR3 bases: TGTGCCAGCAGCGTGTGGCAGGGGGATGGCACTGAAGCTTTCTTT. It codes for CASSVWQGDGTEAFF.

A word on this clone: The identical CDR3 is also encoded by other nucleotide sequences in the sample. This chain uses TRBV7-9 with TRBJ2-3; D is perhaps TRBD1 (5 bases). The CDR3 has 13 amino acids. Trimming cost V 5 bases and J 3 bases, with 9 bases left between them. Per germline, CDR1 SEHNR and CDR2 FQNEAQ (reference sequence). CDR3 amino acids: CASSPRGTDTQYF. The CDR3 region has the DNA TGTGCCAGCAGCCCAAGGGGAACAGATACGCAGTATTTT. The entire variable domain, with the rest obtained from reference TRBV7-9 and TRBJ2-3, is as follows: DTGVSQNPRHKITKRGQNVTFRCDPISEHNRLYWYRQTLGQGPEFLTYFQNEAQLEKSRLLSDRFSAERPKGSFSTLEIQRTEQGDSAMYLCASSPRGTDTQYFGPGTRLTVL.

The J gene is TRBJ2-1, the V gene TRBV19; D unresolved. This CDR3 region has 14 residues. Per germline, CDR1 LNHDA and CDR2 SQIVND (reference sequence). V gave up 3 bases and J gave up 6 bases, with 12 bases separating them. CDR3 region: CASSMRSRANEQFF. The CDR3 DNA is TGTGCCAGTAGTATGAGGTCCCGTGCCAATGAGCAGTTCTTC.

This clone was counted only a few times. The CDR3 reads CASTLHRENTEAFF. CDR3 in DNA: TGCGCCAGCACACTCCATCGGGAGAACACTGAAGCTTTCTTT. The gene calls are TRBV5-1 and TRBJ1-1; the D is unclear. V lost 6 bases and J 1 base, leaving 13 bases between the germline ends. Germline CDR1 SGHRS, CDR2 YFSETQ. The CDR3 is 14 residues long.

The J gene is TRBJ2-7, the V gene TRBV10-3; D not resolved. Germline V gene data show CDR1 as ENHRY and CDR2 as SYGVKD. V lost 2 bases and J 2 bases, leaving 10 bases between the germline ends. This CDR3 is built from 14 residues. CDR3 sequence: CAISEPTKAYEQYF. CDR3 DNA: TGTGCCATCAGTGAGCCCACCAAAGCCTACGAGCAGTACTTC.

The V gene is TRBV7-9, the J gene TRBJ1-4, with D hard to call. The CDR3 covers 16 residues. The germline gives CDR1 SEHNR, CDR2 FQNEAQ (reference sequence). The germline V and J ends were trimmed by 5 bases and 3 bases, with 16 bases remaining between them. CDR3 amino acids: CASSLRDMRANEKLFF. The DNA of the CDR3 is TGTGCCAGCAGCCTCCGGGATATGAGAGCTAATGAAAAACTGTTTTTT.

The chain employs TRBV19 and TRBJ1-5, with D unresolved. Germline loops: CDR1 LNHDA, CDR2 SQIVND (reference sequence). V lost 1 base, J lost 3 bases, and 4 bases lay in between. The CDR3 runs to 13 residues. The CDR3 loop is CASSIAINQPQHF. The DNA of the CDR3 is TGTGCCAGTAGTATAGCCATCAATCAGCCCCAGCATTTT. Filled out from reference TRBV19 and TRBJ1-5, the complete variable domain reads DGGITQSPKYLFRKEGQNVTLSCEQNLNHDAMYWYRQDPGQGLRLIYYSQIVNDFQKGDIAEGYSVSREKKESFPLTVTSAQKNPTAFYLCASSIAINQPQHFGDGTRLSIL.

The chain links TRBV19 to TRBJ2-7; 7 bases line up with TRBD2. The CDR3 contains 15 residues. Looked up from germline, CDR1 is LNHDA and CDR2 is SQIVND (reference sequence). With 5 bases clipped from V and 5 bases from J, the junction kept 12 bases outside the gene matches. CDR3 sequence: CASSSSLAAFHEQYF. For the CDR3, the DNA is TGTGCCAGTAGTTCCAGTCTAGCGGCCTTCCACGAGCAGTACTTC.

The CDR3 DNA reads as TGTGCCAGCAGCTTTGGGGACGGAGGTTACTACGAGCAGTACTTC. This translates into CASSFGDGGYYEQYF. The J gene is TRBJ2-7, the V gene TRBV11-2; perhaps D is TRBD1 or TRBD2 (5 bases each). The ends were cut back, 3 bases at V and 3 bases at J, with 15 bases in the middle. The germline V gene has CDR1 SGHAT and CDR2 FQNNGV. This CDR3 is 15 amino acids long.

V is TRBV6-5 and J is TRBJ1-5; no definite D call. V lost 5 bases, J lost 0 bases, and 11 bases lay in between. The CDR3 consists of 15 residues. CDR1 MNHEY and CDR2 SVGAGI come from the germline V gene. The CDR3 loop reads CASSQGRISNQPQHF. The CDR3 region has the DNA TGTGCCAGCAGTCAAGGACGGATTAGCAATCAGCCCCAGCATTTT.

This chain joins TRBV7-9 and TRBJ2-1; TRBD2 agrees at 10 bases. Per germline, CDR1 SEHNR and CDR2 FQNEAQ (reference sequence). This CDR3 spans 15 amino acids. The V gene end was trimmed by 2 bases and the J gene end by 6 bases; junction bases not matched to a gene: 4. The CDR3, as DNA: TGTGCCAGCAGCTTAACCACTAGCGGGATCAATGAGCAGTTCTTC. It translates to CASSLTTSGINEQFF.

V gene TRBV28 combines with J gene TRBJ1-3; D is possibly TRBD1 (6 bases). This CDR3 has 16 amino acids. V dropped 5 bases and J dropped 0 bases, with 14 bases sitting between them. Germline CDR1 and CDR2: MDHEN and SYDVKM. The CDR3 DNA follows: TGTGCCAGCAGTGGGCCGACAGGCAGCTCTGGAAACACCATATATTTT. The encoded protein is CASSGPTGSSGNTIYF.

The chain combines TRBV28 with TRBJ1-5; tentative D call: TRBD1 (5 bases). Germline loops: CDR1 MDHEN, CDR2 SYDVKM. This CDR3 is built from 16 residues. The germline V and J ends were trimmed by 4 bases and 4 bases, with 17 bases remaining between them. The CDR3 region has the DNA TGTGCCAGCAGTTGGGCGTTTGGACACCATAATCAGCCCCAGCATTTT. As protein: CASSWAFGHHNQPQHF.

V is TRBV11-2 and J is TRBJ1-1; D possibly corresponds to TRBD1 (6 bases). Germline assignment: CDR1 SGHAT and CDR2 FQNNGV. With 3 bases removed from V and 3 bases from J, the gap between germline ends came to 17 bases. This CDR3 is built from 16 residues. Here the CDR3 reads CASSFPKGDGDTEAFF. The CDR3 DNA reads as TGTGCCAGCAGCTTTCCGAAGGGGGATGGTGACACTGAAGCTTTCTTT. The full variable domain, with the rest looked up from reference TRBV11-2 and TRBJ1-1, is EAGVAQSPRYKIIEKRQSVAFWCNPISGHATLYWYQQILGQGPKLLIQFQNNGVVDDSQLPKDRFSAERLKGVDSTLKIQPAKLEDSAVYLCASSFPKGDGDTEAFFGQGTRLTVV.

The chain joins TRBV5-3 to TRBJ1-1; 7 positions match TRBD1. TRBV5-3 is noted as an ORF with a role that remains uncertain. Losses at the gene ends were 0 bases for V and 2 bases for J; bases not matched to a gene: 7. The CDR3 is made up of 16 amino acids. CDR3 loop: CARSLAATGINTEAFF. As DNA, the CDR3 is TGTGCCAGAAGCTTGGCCGCGACAGGGATCAACACTGAAGCTTTCTTT.

The rearrangement joins TRBV5-5 to TRBJ2-1, with D unresolved. CDR1 and CDR2 (germline): SGHKS, YYEKEE (reference sequence). CDR3 length: 14 residues. Deletions cut 2 bases from V and 5 bases from J, with 11 bases between. The CDR3 nucleotides read TGTGCCAGCAGCTTTACCCGCGGCAACAATGAGCAGTTCTTC. Amino acids: CASSFTRGNNEQFF.

The rearrangement uses TRBV27 and TRBJ1-1; TRBD1 is a possible D gene (6 bases). V was cut by 4 bases and J by 0 bases, with 12 bases left in between. Germline-derived CDR1 and CDR2 are MNHEY and SMNVEV (reference sequence). CDR3 length equals 15 residues. The CDR3 coding sequence is TGTGCCAGCAGTTACATACAGGGAATGAACACTGAAGCTTTCTTT. It is translated as CASSYIQGMNTEAFF.

The CDR3 protein is CASSQDSGIRFAVTYEQYF. Written as DNA, the CDR3 is TGCGCCAGCAGCCAAGATTCAGGCATTCGATTCGCCGTTACCTACGAGCAGTACTTC. The chain employs TRBV4-1 and TRBJ2-7, with no clear D. The CDR3 is made up of 19 amino acids. V was clipped by 0 bases and J by 2 bases, with 23 bases between them. The V gene's germline CDR1 is MGHRA and CDR2 YSYEKL.

In this sample, this clone turned up once. The chain couples TRBV10-3 to TRBJ2-1; 9 nucleotides align to TRBD1. Germline CDR1 ENHRY, CDR2 SYGVKD. The ends lost 4 bases at V and 6 bases at J; junction bases unmatched: 7. The CDR3 is 15 amino acids. CDR3 amino acids: CAISGRDRDGNEQFF. In DNA form, the CDR3 reads TGTGCCATCAGTGGGCGGGACAGGGATGGCAATGAGCAGTTCTTC.

The chain employs TRBV27 and TRBJ2-1; D might be TRBD2 (6 bases). The CDR3 is 14 amino acids. V was trimmed by 4 bases and J by 5 bases, leaving 12 bases between them. CDR1 MNHEY and CDR2 SMNVEV come from the germline V gene (reference sequence). CDR3 region: CASSSPWRDNEQFF. In nucleotides, the CDR3 is TGTGCCAGCAGTTCCCCGTGGAGGGACAATGAGCAGTTCTTC.

The rearrangement links TRBV5-6 to TRBJ2-3; D uncertain. V was shortened by 0 bases and J by 2 bases, with 7 bases between the two germline ends. The CDR3 loop spans 14 amino acids. Germline CDR1 is SGHDT and CDR2 is YYEEEE. The CDR3 nucleotides are TGTGCCAGCAGCTTGGGGCCGAACACAGATACGCAGTATTTT. It encodes CASSLGPNTDTQYF.

The CDR3 DNA reads as TGTGCCAGCAGACACTCCGACCGGGATGAGCAGTTCTTC. Encoded protein: CASRHSDRDEQFF. This rearrangement joins TRBV28 to TRBJ2-1, with D unclear. Germline assignment: CDR1 MDHEN and CDR2 SYDVKM. The CDR3 has 13 residues. Trimming cost V 6 bases and J 8 bases, with 14 bases left between them.

The V call is TRBV28, the J call TRBJ2-3; no reliable D call. CDR3 length: 14 residues. Per germline, CDR1 MDHEN and CDR2 SYDVKM. The ends were cut back, 3 bases at V and 6 bases at J, with 13 bases in the middle. The CDR3 sequence is CASSLMGVEDTQYF. CDR3 DNA sequence: TGTGCCAGCAGTTTGATGGGCGTGGAGGATACGCAGTATTTT.

The rearrangement links TRBV7-9 to TRBJ2-5; 8 positions agree with TRBD2. V lost 7 bases and J lost 4; bases outside the gene matches: 5. The CDR3 has 13 residues. Germline CDR1 and CDR2: SEHNR and FQNEAQ (reference sequence). CDR3 amino acids: CASTSGGPETQYF. CDR3 DNA: TGTGCCAGCACGTCGGGAGGGCCAGAGACCCAGTACTTC.

The chain links TRBV28 to TRBJ2-4; 7 bases are a match to TRBD1. V lost 4 bases, J lost 5 bases, and 8 bases stayed unmatched. The CDR3 runs 15 residues. Germline CDR1 MDHEN, CDR2 SYDVKM. This CDR3 is CASSSEGDSQNIQYF. The CDR3 DNA reads TGTGCCAGCAGTTCTGAAGGGGACAGCCAAAACATTCAGTACTTC. Supplemented by reference TRBV28 and TRBJ2-4, the full variable domain reads DVKVTQSSRYLVKRTGEKVFLECVQDMDHENMFWYRQDPGLGLRLIYFSYDVKMKEKGDIPEGYSVSREKKERFSLILESASTNQTSMYLCASSSEGDSQNIQYFGAGTRLSVL.

This chain uses TRBV13 with TRBJ2-3; a possible D gene is TRBD1 (6 bases). This CDR3 has 13 residues. The germline CDR1 and CDR2 sequences are PRHDT and FYEKMQ (reference sequence). V lost 0 bases and J 6 bases, leaving 7 bases between the germline ends. The CDR3 coding sequence is TGTGCCAGCAGCTTAGGCCAGGGGGATACGCAGTATTTT. It yields the protein CASSLGQGDTQYF.

This rearrangement joins TRBV28 to TRBJ2-5; D may be TRBD1 (5 bases). The V gene lost 7 bases and the J gene lost 0 bases, with 12 bases spanning the gap. The CDR3 is 14 amino acids. The germline gives CDR1 MDHEN, CDR2 SYDVKM. CDR3 DNA: TGTGCCAGCAACGGTAGGGGATACCAAGAGACCCAGTACTTC. It encodes CASNGRGYQETQYF.

This rearrangement joins TRBV14 to TRBJ2-2, with TRBD1 matching 7 bases. J was trimmed by 4 bases and V by 0 bases; bases with no gene match: 8. This CDR3 spans 17 amino acids. Germline CDR1 is SGHDN and CDR2 is FVKESK. CDR3 sequence: CASSQEGQGVPTGELFF. The CDR3 DNA sequence: TGTGCCAGCAGCCAAGAAGGGCAGGGGGTTCCCACCGGGGAGCTGTTTTTT.